This entry lists 16 T cell receptor beta chains sequenced from one sample in a study of monozygotic twins with inflammatory bowel disease. TCRdb reprocessed the 5' RACE reads and reports one entry per CDR3 protein, with no DNA. This sample's table reports approximately 330,000 distinct CDR3 sequences. The specimen was blood. The receptor set was obtained from a human donor with ulcerative colitis or Crohn's disease, or a healthy co-twin of an affected twin (not recorded which).

This chain connects TRBV5-4 to TRBJ2-2; no DNA is available, so the TRBD2 call from TCRdb remains unchecked. The CDR3 length is 15 residues. Germline lookup yields CDR1 SGHNT and CDR2 YYREEE (reference sequence). CDR3 sequence reads: CASSFEGAYTGELFF.

The CDR3: CASSSPGQPSYEQYF. This chain connects TRBV7-9 to TRBJ2-7; TCRdb picks TRBD1, but there is no DNA to check that call. CDR3 size: 15 residues. Germline loops: CDR1 SEHNR, CDR2 FQNEAQ (reference sequence).

The chain combines TRBV28 with TRBJ2-5; the D gene TCRdb calls, TRBD1, cannot be checked with no DNA. The CDR3 contains 13 residues. The germline CDR1 and CDR2 sequences are MDHEN and SYDVKM. The chain's CDR3 is CASRTGGQETQYF.

The V call is TRBV28, the J call TRBJ2-7; TCRdb outputs TRBD1, but without DNA this stays unchecked. The CDR3 covers 15 residues. CDR1 is MDHEN and CDR2 is SYDVKM in the germline V gene. CDR3: CASNNVGDSSYEQYF.

The chain is built from TRBV6-5 and TRBJ2-3; TCRdb picks TRBD2, but there is no DNA to check that call. The CDR3 runs 12 residues. Germline V gives CDR1 MNHEY, CDR2 SVGAGI. CDR3 sequence: CASSPGTQTQYF.

The chain carries TRBV27 and TRBJ1-2; TCRdb outputs TRBD1, but without DNA this stays unchecked. From germline, CDR1 is MNHEY and CDR2 SMNVEV (reference sequence). The CDR3 covers 18 residues. The CDR3 here is CASSLAGVGGRSSSSYTF.

The rearrangement links TRBV5-1 to TRBJ2-3. The length of the CDR3 is 13 residues. Germline CDR1 SGHRS, CDR2 YFSETQ. The CDR3 here is CASSLGIPMGQYF. Using reference TRBV5-1 and TRBJ2-3 for the parts outside the CDR3, the full variable domain is KAGVTQTPRYLIKTRGQQVTLSCSPISGHRSVSWYQQTPGQGLQFLFEYFSETQRNKGNFPGRFSGRQFSNSRSEMNVSTLELGDSALYLCASSLGIPMGQYFGPGTRLTVL.

The chain joins TRBV5-1 to TRBJ2-1. The CDR3 covers 12 residues. Germline V gives CDR1 SGHRS, CDR2 YFSETQ. CDR3 residues: CASSLGYDEQFF.

The V call is TRBV29-1, the J call TRBJ2-1; lacking DNA, the TRBD2 call made by TCRdb goes unchecked. CDR1 SQVTM and CDR2 ANQGSEA come from the germline V gene. This CDR3 region has 18 residues. This CDR3 is CSVESLAGGPRVYNEQFF.

V usage is TRBV20-1 and J usage is TRBJ1-1. Germline-derived CDR1 and CDR2 are DFQATT and SNEGSKA (reference sequence). The CDR3 is 12 residues long. CDR3 protein: CSTRNRDFEAFF.

This chain connects TRBV12-3 or TRBV12-4 to TRBJ1-5; the D call of TRBD1 rests on TCRdb alone, since no DNA is present to check it. The CDR3 is 14 residues long. The CDR3 is CASRFSGRNQPQHF.

The chain recombines TRBV20-1 with TRBJ2-3; TCRdb's assignment of TRBD1 cannot be checked, as there is no DNA. Germline V CDR1 and CDR2: DFQATT, SNEGSKA (reference sequence). This CDR3 comprises 14 residues. The chain's CDR3 is CRLHAPTLTDTQYF.

V is TRBV28 and J is TRBJ2-7; TCRdb's D call of TRBD1 is untestable without DNA. The CDR3 extends over 14 amino acids. In germline, CDR1 is MDHEN, CDR2 SYDVKM. This chain's CDR3 is CASSRLGPGYEQYF.

The gene calls are TRBV6-6 and TRBJ1-1; TCRdb outputs TRBD1, but without DNA this stays unchecked. Germline V gene sequence: CDR1 MNHNY, CDR2 SVGAGI (reference sequence). The CDR3 extends over 13 amino acids. The CDR3 is CASSLHRGYEAFF.

This chain joins TRBV27 and TRBJ1-1. This CDR3 is 13 amino acids long. Looked up from germline, CDR1 is MNHEY and CDR2 is SMNVEV (reference sequence). CDR3: CASSLSIEYEAFF.

The J gene is TRBJ2-7, the V gene TRBV30. The CDR3 is made up of 13 amino acids. Looked up from germline, CDR1 is GTSNPN and CDR2 is SVGIG (reference sequence). CDR3 region: CAWSSQAAYEQYF.